These T cell receptor beta chains were read from a single sample in a study of shared clonotypes between healthy human individuals. The data were produced by immunoSEQ multiplex PCR, yet TCRdb's version contains in-frame clones alone and is incomplete. The repertoire includes around 1.5 million clones, under 99% of them detected once, and roughly 0.42% sits in the top ten. Sequenced: naive CD4+ T cells sorted from blood. The receptors were gathered from a man aged 25 to 40 in good health. Both conserved end residues are part of each CDR3. D genes are given only for firm matches.

>.|TRBV14|TRBJ1-5
TGTGCCAGCAGCCCCTCCTCGGGAGCGAGCAATCAGCCCCAGCATTTT
CASSPSSGASNQPQHF
>TRBD2|TRBV7-2|TRBJ2-7
TGTGCCAGCAGCCTAATAGCGGGAGACCCCTACGAGCAGTACTTC
CASSLIAGDPYEQYF
>.|TRBV9|TRBJ2-5
TGTGCCAGCAGCGTTCGATATGAAGAGACCCAGTACTTC
CASSVRYEETQYF
>.|TRBV30|TRBJ1-1
TGTGCCTGGGCTCTGACAGGTATGAACACTGAAGCTTTCTTT
CAWALTGMNTEAFF
>.|TRBV28|TRBJ2-7
TGTGCCAGCAGTCCCTTGTCGGGAGCCTACTACGAGCAGTACTTC
CASSPLSGAYYEQYF
>TRBD1|TRBV28|TRBJ2-7
TGTGCCAGCTCCTCGGGACAGGGGATCCACGAGCAGTACTTC
CASSSGQGIHEQYF
>TRBD1|TRBV2|TRBJ1-5
TGTGCCAGCAGTGCCCAGGGGGCGGGCAATCAGCCCCAGCATTTT
CASSAQGAGNQPQHF
>TRBD1|TRBV11-2|TRBJ2-7
TGTGCCAGCAGAAGAACCGGGACAGGGATTCGATACGAGCAGTACTTC
CASRRTGTGIRYEQYF
>TRBD2|TRBV2|TRBJ2-1
TGTGCCAGCAGCCGTAGGACTAGCGGAGACAATGAGCAGTTCTTC
CASSRRTSGDNEQFF
>.|TRBV27|TRBJ2-6
TGTGCCAGCAAGGAGAGGGGGGCGGCAGATCGGTGGGCCAACGTCCTGACTTTC
CASKERGAADRWANVLTF
>.|TRBV5-1|TRBJ2-3
TGCGCCAGCAGCTCGAGCAGAGCTAGCACAGATACGCAGTATTTT
CASSSSRASTDTQYF
>TRBD2|TRBV5-1|TRBJ2-3
TGCGCCAGCCAGACTAGCGGGAGTGGTGATACGCAGTATTTT
CASQTSGSGDTQYF
>.|TRBV11-2|TRBJ2-7
TGTGCCAGCAGCTTATCGGCGGGGCGGGACGAGCAGTACTTC
CASSLSAGRDEQYF
>TRBD1|TRBV15|TRBJ2-5
TGTGCCACCAGCAGGGCTAAATTTTGGACAGGGGGTAAAGGCCAAGAGACCCAGTACTTC
CATSRAKFWTGGKGQETQYF
>.|TRBV30|TRBJ1-3
TGTGCCTGGAGTGGGCGGGCGGCTCGAAACACCATATATTTT
CAWSGRAARNTIYF
>TRBD2|TRBV5-4|TRBJ2-6
TGTGCCAGCAGATACCTGGCGGGAGGGTCCTCTGGGGCCAACGTCCTGACTTTC
CASRYLAGGSSGANVLTF